Sequencing of this T cell receptor (beta chain) was carried out in a study of blood T cell repertoires in COVID-19. At the level of the study: Material from acute and convalescent COVID-19 was sourced from the United States, Italy and Spain. PBMCs, B-cell-depleted T cells, or T cells were the source of the cDNA or gDNA that made up the material.

CDR1 and CDR2 (germline): SGHDT, YYEEEE. The CDR3 runs 16 residues. V lost 0 bases and J 0 bases, leaving 10 bases between the germline ends. Original processing notes: For nucleated cells, counts were estimated from reference gene primer amplification. TCRdb's table, derived via immunoSEQ multiplex PCR, lists solely in-frame clones and lacks some. The V and J calls and clone size come from that table; D and trimming were worked out from the DNA. This table has a few hundred thousand clones, roughly 86% appearing once. J is TRBJ1-3 and V is TRBV5-6; D not resolved. The source is a woman aged 25 to 39 with acute or convalescent COVID-19. Sequenced material: peripheral blood. The CDR3 DNA is TGTGCCAGCAGCTTGGGGGGAGCAGGCTCTGGAAACACCATATATTTT. This encodes CASSLGGAGSGNTIYF.